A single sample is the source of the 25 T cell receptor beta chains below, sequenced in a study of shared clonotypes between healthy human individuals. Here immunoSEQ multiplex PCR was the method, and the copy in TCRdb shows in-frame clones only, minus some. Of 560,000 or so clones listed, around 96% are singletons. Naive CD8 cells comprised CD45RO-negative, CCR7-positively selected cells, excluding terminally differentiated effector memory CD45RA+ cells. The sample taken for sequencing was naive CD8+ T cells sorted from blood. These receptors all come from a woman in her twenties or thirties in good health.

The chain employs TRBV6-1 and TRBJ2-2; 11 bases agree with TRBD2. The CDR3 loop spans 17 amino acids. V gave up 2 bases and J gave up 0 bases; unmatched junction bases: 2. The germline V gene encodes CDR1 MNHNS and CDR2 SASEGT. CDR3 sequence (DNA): TGTGCCAGCAGTGAATGGACTAGCGGGCCGAACACCGGGGAGCTGTTTTTT. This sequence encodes CASSEWTSGPNTGELFF.

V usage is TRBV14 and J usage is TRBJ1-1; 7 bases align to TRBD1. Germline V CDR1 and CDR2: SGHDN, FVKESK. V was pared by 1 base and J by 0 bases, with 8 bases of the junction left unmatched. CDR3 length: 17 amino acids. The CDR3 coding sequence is TGTGCCAGCAGCCAAGGCCCCGTGGACAGGATGAACACTGAAGCTTTCTTT. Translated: CASSQGPVDRMNTEAFF.

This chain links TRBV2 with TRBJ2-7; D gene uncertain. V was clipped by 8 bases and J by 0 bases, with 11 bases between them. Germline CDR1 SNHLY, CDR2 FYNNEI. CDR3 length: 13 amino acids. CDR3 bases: TGTGCCAGCGTTGACTGGATCTCCTACGAGCAGTACTTC. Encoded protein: CASVDWISYEQYF.

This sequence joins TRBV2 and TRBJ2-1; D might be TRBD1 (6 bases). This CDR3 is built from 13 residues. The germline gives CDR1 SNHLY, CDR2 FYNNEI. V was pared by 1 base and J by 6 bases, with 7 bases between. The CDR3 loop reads CASSEEQGNEQFF. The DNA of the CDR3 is TGTGCCAGCAGTGAAGAACAGGGCAATGAGCAGTTCTTC.

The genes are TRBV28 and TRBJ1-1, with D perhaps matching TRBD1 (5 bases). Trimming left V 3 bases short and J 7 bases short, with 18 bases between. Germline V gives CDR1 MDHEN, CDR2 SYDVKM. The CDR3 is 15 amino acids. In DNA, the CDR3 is TGTGCCAGCAGTTTTTGGGGGGATAGGGTCAGTGAAGCTTTCTTT. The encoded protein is CASSFWGDRVSEAFF.

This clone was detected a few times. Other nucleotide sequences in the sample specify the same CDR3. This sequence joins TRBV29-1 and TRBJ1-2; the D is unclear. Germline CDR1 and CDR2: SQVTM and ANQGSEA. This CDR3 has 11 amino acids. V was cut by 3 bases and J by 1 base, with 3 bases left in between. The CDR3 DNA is TGCAGCGTTGACAGTAACTATGGCTACACCTTC. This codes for CSVDSNYGYTF.

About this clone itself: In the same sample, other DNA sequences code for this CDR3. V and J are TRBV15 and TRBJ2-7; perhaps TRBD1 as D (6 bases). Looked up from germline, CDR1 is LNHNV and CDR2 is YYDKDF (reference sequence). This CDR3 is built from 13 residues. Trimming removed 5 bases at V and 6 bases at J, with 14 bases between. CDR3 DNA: TGTGCCACCAGCGCCACCGGGACATCCGAGCAGTACTTC. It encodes CATSATGTSEQYF.

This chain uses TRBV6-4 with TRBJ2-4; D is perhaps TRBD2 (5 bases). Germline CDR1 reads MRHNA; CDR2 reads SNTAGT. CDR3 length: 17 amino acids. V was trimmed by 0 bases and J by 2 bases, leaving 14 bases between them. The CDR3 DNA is TGTGCCAGCAGTGACTCCGGGGTCGGCAGTACCAAAAACATTCAGTACTTC. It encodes CASSDSGVGSTKNIQYF.

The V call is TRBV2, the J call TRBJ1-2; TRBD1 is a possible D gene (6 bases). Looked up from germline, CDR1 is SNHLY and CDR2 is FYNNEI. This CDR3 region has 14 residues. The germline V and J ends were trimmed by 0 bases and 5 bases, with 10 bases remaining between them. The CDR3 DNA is TGTGCCAGCAGTGAAGCGTTTGGGACATATGGCTACACCTTC. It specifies CASSEAFGTYGYTF.

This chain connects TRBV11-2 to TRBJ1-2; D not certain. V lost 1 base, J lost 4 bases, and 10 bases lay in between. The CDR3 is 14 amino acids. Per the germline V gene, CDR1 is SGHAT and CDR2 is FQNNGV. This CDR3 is CASSLGENIYGYTF. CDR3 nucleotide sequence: TGTGCCAGCAGCTTAGGAGAAAACATCTATGGCTACACCTTC.

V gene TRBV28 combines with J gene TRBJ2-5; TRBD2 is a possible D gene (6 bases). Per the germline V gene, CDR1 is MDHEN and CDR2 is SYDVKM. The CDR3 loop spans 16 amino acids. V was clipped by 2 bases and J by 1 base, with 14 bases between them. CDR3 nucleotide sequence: TGTGCCAGCAGTTTAGCGGGACGAAACCCCCAAGAGACCCAGTACTTC. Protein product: CASSLAGRNPQETQYF.

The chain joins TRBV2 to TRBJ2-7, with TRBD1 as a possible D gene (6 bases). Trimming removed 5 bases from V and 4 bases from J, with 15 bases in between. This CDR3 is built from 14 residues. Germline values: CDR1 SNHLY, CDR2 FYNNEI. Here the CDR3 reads CASSLAGDLYEQYF. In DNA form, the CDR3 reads TGTGCCAGCAGTTTAGCAGGGGATTTGTACGAGCAGTACTTC.

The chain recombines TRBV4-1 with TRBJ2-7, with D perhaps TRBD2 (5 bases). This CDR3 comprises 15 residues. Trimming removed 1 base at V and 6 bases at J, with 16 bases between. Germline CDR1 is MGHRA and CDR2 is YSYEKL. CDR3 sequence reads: CASSQGFGYAGEQYF. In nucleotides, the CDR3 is TGCGCCAGCAGCCAAGGTTTCGGATACGCGGGCGAGCAGTACTTC.

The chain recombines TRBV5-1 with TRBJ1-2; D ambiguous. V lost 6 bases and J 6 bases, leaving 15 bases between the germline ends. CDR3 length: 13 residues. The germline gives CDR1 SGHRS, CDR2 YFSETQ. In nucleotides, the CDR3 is TGCGCCAGCATGGGCTCCGGAGGGAATGGCTACACCTTC. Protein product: CASMGSGGNGYTF.

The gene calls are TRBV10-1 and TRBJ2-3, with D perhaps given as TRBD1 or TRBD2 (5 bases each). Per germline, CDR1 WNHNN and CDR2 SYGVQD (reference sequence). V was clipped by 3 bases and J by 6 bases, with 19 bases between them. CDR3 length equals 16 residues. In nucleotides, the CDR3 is TGCGCCAGCAGTGATTGGGACGGGAAATTGTCGGATACGCAGTATTTT. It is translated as CASSDWDGKLSDTQYF.

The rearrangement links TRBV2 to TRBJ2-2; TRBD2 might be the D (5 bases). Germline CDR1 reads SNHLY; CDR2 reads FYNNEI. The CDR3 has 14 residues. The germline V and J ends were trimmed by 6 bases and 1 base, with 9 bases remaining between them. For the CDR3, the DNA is TGTGCCAGCAGAAATCGGGGGAACACCGGGGAGCTGTTTTTT. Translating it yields CASRNRGNTGELFF.

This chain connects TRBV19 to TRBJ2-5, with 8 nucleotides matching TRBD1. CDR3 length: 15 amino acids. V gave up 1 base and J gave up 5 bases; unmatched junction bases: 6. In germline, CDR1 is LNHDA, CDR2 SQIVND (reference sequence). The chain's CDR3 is CASSIGTGGLETQYF. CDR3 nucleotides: TGTGCCAGTAGTATAGGTACAGGGGGGCTGGAGACCCAGTACTTC.

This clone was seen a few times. The CDR3 region is CSVVFANTEAFF. The CDR3, as DNA: TGCAGCGTTGTTTTCGCGAACACTGAAGCTTTCTTT. J is TRBJ1-1 and V is TRBV29-1; D is unresolved. Germline V gene sequence: CDR1 SQVTM, CDR2 ANQGSEA. V was clipped by 4 bases and J by 1 base, with 7 bases between them. The CDR3 is 12 residues long.

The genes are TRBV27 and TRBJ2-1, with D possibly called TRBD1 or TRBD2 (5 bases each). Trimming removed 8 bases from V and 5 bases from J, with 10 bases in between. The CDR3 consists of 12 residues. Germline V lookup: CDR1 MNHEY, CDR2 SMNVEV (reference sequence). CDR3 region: CASGGTHNEQFF. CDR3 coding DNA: TGTGCCAGCGGTGGGACGCACAATGAGCAGTTCTTC.

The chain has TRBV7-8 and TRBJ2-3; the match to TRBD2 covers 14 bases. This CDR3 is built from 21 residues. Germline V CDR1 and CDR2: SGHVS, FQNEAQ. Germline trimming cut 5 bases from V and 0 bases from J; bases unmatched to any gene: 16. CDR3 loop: CASSPLPPGTSGRPSTDTQYF. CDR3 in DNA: TGTGCCAGCAGCCCCCTACCCCCTGGGACTAGCGGGAGACCTAGCACAGATACGCAGTATTTT.

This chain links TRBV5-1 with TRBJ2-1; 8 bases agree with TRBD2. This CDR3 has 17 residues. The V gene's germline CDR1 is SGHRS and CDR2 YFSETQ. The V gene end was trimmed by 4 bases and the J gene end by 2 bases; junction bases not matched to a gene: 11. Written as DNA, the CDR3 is TGCGCCAGCAGCGCGACGCCTAGCGGGCGCACCTACAATGAGCAGTTCTTC. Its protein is CASSATPSGRTYNEQFF.

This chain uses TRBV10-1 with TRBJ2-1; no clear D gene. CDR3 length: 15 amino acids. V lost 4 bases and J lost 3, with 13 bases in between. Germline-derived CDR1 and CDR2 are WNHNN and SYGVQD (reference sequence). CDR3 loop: CASSGGSPNYNEQFF. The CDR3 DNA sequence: TGCGCCAGCAGTGGGGGAAGCCCTAACTACAATGAGCAGTTCTTC.

In nucleotides, the CDR3 is TGTGCCAGCAGCGTAGATAGCGGGCGGGCCCAGTACTTC. This sequence encodes CASSVDSGRAQYF. This chain connects TRBV9 to TRBJ2-5, with 7 bases identical to TRBD2. Looked up from germline, CDR1 is SGDLS and CDR2 is YYNGEE. This CDR3 is built from 13 residues. V was pared by 0 bases and J by 9 bases, with 5 bases of the junction left unmatched.

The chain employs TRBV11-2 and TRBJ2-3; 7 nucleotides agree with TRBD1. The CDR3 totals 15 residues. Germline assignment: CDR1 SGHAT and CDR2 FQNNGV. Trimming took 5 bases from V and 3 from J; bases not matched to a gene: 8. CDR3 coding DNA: TGTGCCAGCAGCCACGGACAGGACTTAACAGATACGCAGTATTTT. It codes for CASSHGQDLTDTQYF.

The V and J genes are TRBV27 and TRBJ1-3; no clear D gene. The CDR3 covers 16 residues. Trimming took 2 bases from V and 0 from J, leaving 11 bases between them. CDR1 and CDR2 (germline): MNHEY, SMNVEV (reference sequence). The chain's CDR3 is CASSLRVGHSGNTIYF. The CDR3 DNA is TGTGCCAGCAGTTTAAGGGTAGGCCACTCTGGAAACACCATATATTTT.